This TCR beta chain was sequenced for a study of T cells in Graves' hyperthyroidism and ophthalmopathy. This clonotype has only a few counts. RNA transcripts yielded amplified TCR beta CDR3 regions. HTBI primers were used for first-round RT-PCR of the TCR CDR3. MiXCR, run by TCRdb on the multiplex PCR reads, gives a single entry per CDR3 protein. The sample lists roughly 400,000 distinct CDR3 sequences; roughly 25% were seen once. The CDR3 is 16 residues long. The ends lost 0 bases at V and 7 bases at J; junction bases unmatched: 11. CDR1 and CDR2 from the germline V gene are SGHKS and YYEKEE (reference sequence). Across 18 months, stable Graves' hyperthyroidism was marked by no progression to ophthalmopathy. With a duration under 2 months, the hyperthyroidism was newly diagnosed in patients aged 18 to 65.

Material: blood. The sequence was collected from a middle-aged man with Graves' hyperthyroidism. The chain joins TRBV5-5 to TRBJ2-3, with TRBD2 matching over 7 bases. CDR3 sequence reads: CASSLALAETINTQYF. For the CDR3, the DNA is TGTGCCAGCAGCTTGGCGCTAGCGGAGACTATCAATACGCAGTATTTT. The entire variable domain, with the rest obtained from reference TRBV5-5 and TRBJ2-3, is as follows: DAGVTQSPTHLIKTRGQQVTLRCSPISGHKSVSWYQQVLGQGPQFIFQYYEKEERGRGNFPDRFSARQFPNYSSELNVNALLLGDSALYLCASSLALAETINTQYFGPGTRLTVL.